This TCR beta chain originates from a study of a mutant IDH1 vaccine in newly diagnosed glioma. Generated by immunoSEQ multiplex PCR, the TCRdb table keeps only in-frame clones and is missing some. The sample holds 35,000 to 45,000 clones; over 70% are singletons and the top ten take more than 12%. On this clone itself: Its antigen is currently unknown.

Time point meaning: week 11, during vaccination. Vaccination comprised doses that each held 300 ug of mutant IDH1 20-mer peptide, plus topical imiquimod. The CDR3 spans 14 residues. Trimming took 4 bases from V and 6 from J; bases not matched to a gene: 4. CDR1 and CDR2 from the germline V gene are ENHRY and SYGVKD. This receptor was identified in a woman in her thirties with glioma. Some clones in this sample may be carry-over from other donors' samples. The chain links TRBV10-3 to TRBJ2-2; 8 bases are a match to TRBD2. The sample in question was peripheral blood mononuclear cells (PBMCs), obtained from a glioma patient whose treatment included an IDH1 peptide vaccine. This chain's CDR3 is CAISGLALAGELFF. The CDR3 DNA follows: TGTGCCATCAGTGGACTAGCGTTGGCCGGGGAGCTGTTTTTT.